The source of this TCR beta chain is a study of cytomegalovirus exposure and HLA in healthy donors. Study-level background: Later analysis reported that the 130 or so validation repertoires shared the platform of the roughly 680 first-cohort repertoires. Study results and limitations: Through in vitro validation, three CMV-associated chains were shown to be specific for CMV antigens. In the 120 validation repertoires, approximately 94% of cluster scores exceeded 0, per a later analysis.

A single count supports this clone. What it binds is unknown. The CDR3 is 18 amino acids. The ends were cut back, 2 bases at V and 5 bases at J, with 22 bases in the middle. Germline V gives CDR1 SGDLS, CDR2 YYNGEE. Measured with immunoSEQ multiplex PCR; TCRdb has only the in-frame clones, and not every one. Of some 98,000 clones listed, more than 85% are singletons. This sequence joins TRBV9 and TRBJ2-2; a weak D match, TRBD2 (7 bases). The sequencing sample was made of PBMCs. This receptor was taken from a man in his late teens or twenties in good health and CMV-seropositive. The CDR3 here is CASSVLSPFGGRTGELFF. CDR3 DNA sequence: TGTGCCAGCAGCGTTTTGTCGCCATTCGGGGGGCGGACCGGGGAGCTGTTTTTT.